The clone carrying this T cell receptor beta chain was seen a few times. The data originate from a study of patients and donors after allogeneic stem cell transplantation. TCRdb processed the RT-PCR reads anew with MiXCR; each CDR3 protein has one entry. Counted here are hundreds of thousands of distinct CDR3 sequences, 35% to 45% occurring once; the ten biggest clones make up 9.5% to 13%. V lost 6 bases, J lost 8 bases, and 5 bases stayed unmatched. Germline V gene data show CDR1 as MNHEY and CDR2 as SVGAGI. The CDR3 has 12 amino acids. This receptor was taken from a human donor who was either an allogeneic HSCT recipient or a stem cell or donor lymphocyte infusion donor (not recorded which). It is not recorded whose cells these are; they may come from a transplant donor. Sequencing input: blood, either unsorted or a sorted T cell fraction (not recorded which). The chain uses TRBV6-5 and TRBJ1-1; the match to TRBD1 covers 8 bases. CDR3 residues: CASSRQGWEAFF. The CDR3 DNA reads TGTGCCAGCAGCCGACAGGGGTGGGAAGCTTTCTTT.